Listed below are T cell receptor beta chains from one sample, sequenced in a study of blood T cell repertoires in COVID-19. The data were produced by immunoSEQ multiplex PCR, yet TCRdb's version contains in-frame clones alone and is incomplete. In the table there are approximately 250,000 clones, more than 85% of which are singletons. Sample: PBMCs or T cells enriched from blood (not recorded which). The receptor source for this set is a man in his forties or fifties who had been exposed to COVID-19. Both conserved end residues are part of each CDR3. The order of the fields is J gene, V gene, D gene, clone size, CDR3 DNA, CDR3 protein. D genes are given only for firm matches. Clone size is not always given. Where it is, it says once, few, many or a class for expanded clones.

>TRBJ2-2|TRBV30|.|.
TGTGCCTGGAGTGCGGTCGGGGAGCTGTTTTTT
CAWSAVGELFF
>TRBJ2-3|TRBV11-2|.|.
TGTGCCAGCAGCCCCAACACAGATACGCAGTATTTT
CASSPNTDTQYF
>TRBJ2-7|TRBV2|.|once
TGTGCCAGCAGTGACCTACAGGGCTACGAGCAGTACTTC
CASSDLQGYEQYF
>TRBJ1-2|TRBV28|.|.
TGTGCCAGCAGTAACGCTCGATCAGACTATGGCTACACCTTC
CASSNARSDYGYTF
>TRBJ2-1|TRBV10-2|TRBD1|.
TGCGCCAGCAGAACCTACCGGGACAGTTCCTACAATGAGCAGTTCTTC
CASRTYRDSSYNEQFF
>TRBJ2-1|TRBV2|.|once
TGTGCCAGATCCTGGGGGCAGGATCGCAATGAGCAGTTCTTC
CARSWGQDRNEQFF
>TRBJ2-5|TRBV7-6|TRBD1|.
TGTGCCAGCAGCCCAGGGACAGGGGGGGAGACCCAGTACTTC
CASSPGTGGETQYF
>TRBJ1-2|TRBV12-5|.|.
TGTGCTAGTGGTTTGGTACACGTACAGGACCCGCGCAATGGCTACACCTTC
CASGLVHVQDPRNGYTF
>TRBJ1-3|TRBV6-6|TRBD1|.
TGTGCCAGCAGTCCCCTGGGACAGGTGGTGCGTGGAAACACCATATATTTT
CASSPLGQVVRGNTIYF
>TRBJ1-1|TRBV7-9|TRBD1|.
TGTGCCAGCAGCTTATCCGGGACAGGGGACACTGAAGCTTTCTTT
CASSLSGTGDTEAFF
>TRBJ1-2|TRBV12-3/TRBV12-4|.|.
TGTGCCAGCAGCGTTACTGGCTATGGCTACACCTTC
CASSVTGYGYTF
>TRBJ1-5|TRBV7-2|TRBD1|.
TGTGCCAGCAGCTTTGGGACAGCGCTTAATCAGCCCCAGCATTTT
CASSFGTALNQPQHF
>TRBJ1-2|TRBV10-3|TRBD1|.
TGTGCCATCAGTGAATCTACGGGACAGGGGACGCGACGGGAGAACTATGGCTACACCTTC
CAISESTGQGTRRENYGYTF
>TRBJ2-1|TRBV4-2|TRBD2|.
TGTGCCAGCAGCCAAGATCTAGGACTAGCGGGGTACAATGAGCAGTTCTTC
CASSQDLGLAGYNEQFF
>TRBJ2-2|TRBV18|.|.
TGTGCCAGCTCACTCAAAAACTTATTCACGGGATGGACCGGGGAGCTGTTTTTT
CASSLKNLFTGWTGELFF
>TRBJ2-2|TRBV11-2|TRBD1|.
TGTGCCACCGCGGGTTTTGGACAGGGCCACGGGGAGCTGTTTTTT
CATAGFGQGHGELFF
>TRBJ2-3|TRBV19|TRBD2|.
TGTGCCAGTAGTAGCCGACTAGCGGGAAGGACAGATACGCAGTATTTT
CASSSRLAGRTDTQYF
>TRBJ2-3|TRBV29-1|TRBD2|.
TGCAGCGTGATCTCTAGCGGGAGGACAGATACGCAGTATTTT
CSVISSGRTDTQYF
>TRBJ1-2|TRBV10-2|TRBD1|.
TGCGCCAGCTGTGTGGACAGGGGGCTTCATGGCTACACCTTC
CASCVDRGLHGYTF
>TRBJ1-3|TRBV5-1|.|.
TGCGCCAGCAGCTTGGACGGGGGGATTAGCTCTGGAAACACCATATATTTT
CASSLDGGISSGNTIYF
>TRBJ2-1|TRBV27|.|.
TGTGCCAGCAGTTCTCTTACCTTTGGTAACAGGGCCCCCTACAATGAGCAGTTCTTC
CASSSLTFGNRAPYNEQFF
>TRBJ2-3|TRBV30|.|.
TGTGCCTGGACCCAGGGACTTGGGGGAGATACGCAGTATTTT
CAWTQGLGGDTQYF
>TRBJ1-5|TRBV28|.|.
TGTGCCAGCAGTTTATTTTCTCAGGGGATAATTAGCAATCAGCCCCAGCATTTT
CASSLFSQGIISNQPQHF
>TRBJ2-1|TRBV14|.|.
TGTGCCAGCAGCCAAGGCGTGAAGGGCCGGGGCAATGAGCAGTTCTTC
CASSQGVKGRGNEQFF
>TRBJ2-7|TRBV21-1|.|.
TGTGCCAGCAGCAAAAAGACGTCCTGCGGGAGGTCGATCGAGCAGTACTTC
CASSKKTSCGRSIEQYF
>TRBJ1-2|TRBV19|.|.
TGTGCCAGTAGTATGGTTTCTTTTGGAGCTTATGGCTACACCTTC
CASSMVSFGAYGYTF
>TRBJ1-5|TRBV6-5|TRBD1|.
TGTGCCAGCAGGGAGGACAGGGGCCGGAATCAGCCCCAGCATTTT
CASREDRGRNQPQHF
>TRBJ2-3|TRBV25-1|.|.
TGTGCCAGCAGTGAGGGAAATCGGGGAAGAGATACGCAGTATTTT
CASSEGNRGRDTQYF
>TRBJ2-1|TRBV4-1|TRBD2|.
TGCGCCAGCAGCCAACTCGGACTAGCCTATGAGCAGTTCTTC
CASSQLGLAYEQFF
>TRBJ2-7|TRBV4-1|TRBD1|once
TGCGCCAGCAGCCAAGGGGACAGGATTAGGGAGCAGTACTTC
CASSQGDRIREQYF
>TRBJ2-1|TRBV5-1|.|few
TGCGCCAGCAGCTCCTCGCAGGGGAGGGTGCACAATGAGCAGTTCTTC
CASSSSQGRVHNEQFF
>TRBJ1-1|TRBV19|.|.
TGTGCCAGTAGAAACAGGGAAAGGGCTTTCTTT
CASRNRERAFF
>TRBJ1-1|TRBV9|.|.
TGTGCCAGCAGTGGAACAGGGTTTATGAACACTGAAGCTTTCTTT
CASSGTGFMNTEAFF
>TRBJ1-1|TRBV7-8|TRBD1|once
TGTGCCAGCAGCTTCGCCGGAGGGACAGATGACACTGAAGCTTTCTTT
CASSFAGGTDDTEAFF
>TRBJ2-7|TRBV28|.|.
TGTGCCAGCAGTTTCCCAGACAGCCCGAGCTACGAGCAGTACTTC
CASSFPDSPSYEQYF
>TRBJ2-1|TRBV6-6|.|.
TGTGCCAGCAGTTACTCTCCGGGAGTCGGGATCGATGAGCAGTTCTTC
CASSYSPGVGIDEQFF
>TRBJ2-6|TRBV9|.|.
TGTGCCAGCAGCTCCCGAAGGGGGGGTGGGGCCAACGTCCTGACTTTC
CASSSRRGGGANVLTF
>TRBJ1-1|TRBV12-2|.|.
TGTGCAAGTCGCTTAGCGACCGACCCTTTCAGGGGTTGCACTGAAGCTTTCTTT
CASRLATDPFRGCTEAFF
>TRBJ2-7|TRBV4-1|.|.
TGCGCCAGCAGCCAAGATCGGTTCTACGAGCAGTACTTC
CASSQDRFYEQYF
>TRBJ2-1|TRBV9|TRBD2|.
TGTGCCAGCAGCGTAGTCACTAGCGGCCATGAGCAGTTCTTC
CASSVVTSGHEQFF
>TRBJ1-5|TRBV10-3|.|.
TGTGCCATCAGTGAAGGGGCAGCTCAGCCCCAGCATTTT
CAISEGAAQPQHF
>TRBJ2-3|TRBV7-9|.|.
TGTGCCAGCAGCTTAGTGGCGGGTGGCACAGATACGCAGTATTTT
CASSLVAGGTDTQYF
>TRBJ2-5|TRBV5-1|TRBD1|once
TGCGCCAGCAGCTTGGGGGGACAGTTACAAGAGACCCAGTACTTC
CASSLGGQLQETQYF
>TRBJ2-7|TRBV15|.|.
TGTGCCACCAGCAGAGTTGCCGGTTACGAGCAGTACTTC
CATSRVAGYEQYF
>TRBJ1-2|TRBV12-3/TRBV12-4|.|.
TGTGCCAGCAGTCCGACAAGCTATGGCTACACCTTC
CASSPTSYGYTF
>TRBJ1-1|TRBV7-2|.|.
TGTGCCAGCGGACGGGTTCGGGACACGGAAGCTTTCTTT
CASGRVRDTEAFF
>TRBJ2-1|TRBV7-2|TRBD2|.
TGTGCCAGCAGCCTACCGGGAGCGGGAGGTTCCTACAATGAGCAGTTCTTC
CASSLPGAGGSYNEQFF
>TRBJ1-1|TRBV12-3/TRBV12-4|.|.
TGTGCCAGCATTCTGACATCTGGGACTGAAGCTTTCTTT
CASILTSGTEAFF
>TRBJ2-7|TRBV4-3|TRBD2|.
TGCGCCAGCAGTCGGACTAGCGGTTCCTACGAGCAGTACTTC
CASSRTSGSYEQYF
>TRBJ2-7|TRBV11-3|TRBD1|once
TGTGCCAGCAGCCTACGGACAGGGTCCTACGAGCAGTACTTC
CASSLRTGSYEQYF